This TCR beta chain was recorded in a study of response to subunit inactivated influenza vaccine. This CDR3 has 17 residues. From germline, CDR1 is MNHEY and CDR2 SVGEGT. V lost 5 bases and J lost 4; bases outside the gene matches: 8. Study-wide findings and caveats: There was a suggestion from the authors that each seasonal influenza vaccination recruits few new T cells.

MiXCR, run by TCRdb on the RT-PCR reads, gives a single entry per CDR3 protein. The sample holds about 800,000 distinct CDR3 sequences, around 21% seen once. A note on this clonotype: Its target is not known.

The clonotype was recovered from a middle-aged man who received an inactivated influenza vaccine. Specimen: PBMCs from blood, collected approximately 5 days after vaccination. The J gene is TRBJ2-3, the V gene TRBV6-2 or TRBV6-3; 14 bases are a match to TRBD2. The CDR3 DNA reads as TGTGCCAGCAGTACCCGACTAGCGGGAGGGTGGGCAGATACGCAGTATTTT. Translation gives CASSTRLAGGWADTQYF.